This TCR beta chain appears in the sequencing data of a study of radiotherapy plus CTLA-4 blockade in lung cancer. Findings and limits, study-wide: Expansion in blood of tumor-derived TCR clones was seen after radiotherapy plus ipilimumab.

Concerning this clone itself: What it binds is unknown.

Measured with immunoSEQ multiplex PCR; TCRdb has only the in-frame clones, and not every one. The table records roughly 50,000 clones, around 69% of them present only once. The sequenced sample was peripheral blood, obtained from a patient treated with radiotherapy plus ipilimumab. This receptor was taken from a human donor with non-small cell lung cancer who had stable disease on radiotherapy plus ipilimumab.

The CDR3 bases are TGTGCCAGCAGCCCCGGGACAGGGTTCTATGGCTACACCTTC. Its translation: CASSPGTGFYGYTF. The chain employs TRBV11-2 and TRBJ1-2; the match to TRBD1 covers 9 bases. This CDR3 has 14 residues. CDR1 SGHAT and CDR2 FQNNGV come from the germline V gene. V trimming: 5 bases; J trimming: 4 bases; junction bases outside the gene matches: 5.